This is a list of T cell receptor beta chains from one sample in a study of T cells in Graves' hyperthyroidism and ophthalmopathy. From the multiplex PCR reads, TCRdb called clonotypes with MiXCR, one entry per CDR3 protein. The sample records a few hundred thousand distinct CDR3 sequences, just over 45% being singletons. Sequencing was done on a sample of peripheral blood or thyroid tissue (not recorded which). These TCRs come from a young woman with Graves' hyperthyroidism. Both conserved end residues are trimmed from each CDR3.

>TRBV7-9|TRBJ1-2
ASSLAGQVLRDYGYT
>TRBV24-1|TRBJ1-4
ATSGIQGEKLF
>TRBV29-1|TRBJ2-3
SVVGAGDTQY
>TRBV7-9|TRBJ1-1
ASSQTRIEAF
>TRBV29-1|TRBJ2-5
STVWPGSEETQY
>TRBV12-3/TRBV12-4|TRBJ1-2
ASSPRRGTYGYT
>TRBV25-1|TRBJ1-2
ASSSSVGQAYGYT
>TRBV20-1|TRBJ1-2
RGYRDRDYGYT
>TRBV5-1|TRBJ2-7
ASRGGLAGYEQY
>TRBV7-9|TRBJ1-2
ASSTQQSGFYGYT
>TRBV20-1|TRBJ2-5
SARDSPGVGETQY
>TRBV7-2|TRBJ2-7
ASGRRGAQTTYEQY
>TRBV6-4|TRBJ1-6
ASSDLRQGARSPLH
>TRBV5-1|TRBJ1-2
ASSLDNHYGYT
>TRBV9|TRBJ1-1
ASSVAATLNTEAF
>TRBV12-3/TRBV12-4|TRBJ2-2
ATVRPTGELF
>TRBV25-1|TRBJ1-6
ASSLVQGSSYNSPLH
>TRBV2|TRBJ2-6
ASSQPRTGSGANVLT
>TRBV6-1|TRBJ1-1
ASKRGKVDTEAF
>TRBV20-1|TRBJ1-5
SARDHGGDIRTNQPQH
>TRBV4-3|TRBJ2-7
ASSQVSATHEQY
>TRBV24-1|TRBJ1-4
ASSFLGQAEKLF
>TRBV2|TRBJ1-2
ASTAGPYGYT
>TRBV10-3|TRBJ2-5
ASLRDPGRETQY
>TRBV7-9|TRBJ2-7
ASSSPIRTSGSTGSYEQY
>TRBV9|TRBJ1-3
ASSHTDAFSGNTIY
>TRBV6-5|TRBJ2-3
ASSRAGTPY
>TRBV5-1|TRBJ1-3
ASSQGLSSGNTIY
>TRBV5-1|TRBJ2-5
ASSFRDRQETQY
>TRBV11-2|TRBJ1-2
ASSPTGDRAGYT
>TRBV10-1|TRBJ2-7
ASRPRDTAYEQY
>TRBV7-9|TRBJ2-7
ASSWTSGRYGGSYEQY
>TRBV7-9|TRBJ1-1
ASSRRGLEAF
>TRBV25-1|TRBJ1-6
ASAGQDNSPLH
>TRBV2|TRBJ1-2
ASSPRKLHILYGYT
>TRBV2|TRBJ1-6
ASNSGHYNSPLH
>TRBV9|TRBJ2-5
ASSLGQGRRETQY
>TRBV7-9|TRBJ2-2
ASSLGRGLGELF
>TRBV10-3|TRBJ1-1
ATGQGYESF
>TRBV7-2|TRBJ2-7
ASSLSFLRTGVYEQY
>TRBV15|TRBJ2-2
ATSRVGSWVTGELF
>TRBV25-1|TRBJ1-2
ASSLTQTGGAGGYT
>TRBV29-1|TRBJ1-2
SVELGYYGYT